The 7 T cell receptor beta chains in this list originate from one sample, sequenced in a study of T-cell memory formation after mild COVID-19. TCRdb analysed the 5' RACE reads with MiXCR anew, one entry per CDR3 protein. The sample has 310,000 or so distinct CDR3 sequences, less than 20% seen once. The source material was PBMCs or a T cell subset sorted from them (not recorded which). These receptors all stem from a man aged 18 to 30 who had mild COVID-19 (a few samples of this study predate the infection). Cell type and time point are not known.

This clonotype was observed a handful of times. One junction end does not reproduce the germline sequence, and a read error may be involved. V is TRBV28 and J is TRBJ1-2, with D perhaps TRBD1 (5 bases). There are 13 residues in the CDR3. Germline CDR1 MDHEN, CDR2 SYDVKM. The CDR3 nucleotides are TGTGCCAGCAGTTCCGCCCAGGGCCCTTTGGGCGCCTTC. It codes for CASSSAQGPLGAF.

The V call is TRBV10-3, the J call TRBJ2-7; TRBD1 matches 7 bases. The germline V gene encodes CDR1 ENHRY and CDR2 SYGVKD. Trimming at V came to 0 bases and at J to 5 bases, leaving 10 bases not matched to a gene. The CDR3 loop spans 16 amino acids. In DNA form, the CDR3 reads TGTGCCATCAGTGAGTCGATTCTTAGGGGGCAACACGAGCAGTACTTC. Protein product: CAISESILRGQHEQYF.

This clonotype was found a few times. This chain links TRBV5-6 with TRBJ2-7; 9 bases line up with TRBD1. The CDR3 is 17 amino acids. Germline V gene lookup returns CDR1 SGHDT and CDR2 YYEEEE. Losses at the gene ends were 4 bases for V and 3 bases for J; bases not matched to a gene: 14. The CDR3 spells CASSTDRGPDTDYEQYF. Written as DNA, the CDR3 is TGTGCCAGCAGCACGGACAGGGGCCCCGACACGGACTACGAGCAGTACTTC.

This clonotype occurred many times. CDR3 residues: CASSLWGVAEAFF. DNA for the CDR3: TGTGCCAGCAGTTTATGGGGGGTAGCTGAAGCTTTCTTT. V usage is TRBV27 and J usage is TRBJ1-1, with D maybe TRBD1 (5 bases). Germline values: CDR1 MNHEY, CDR2 SMNVEV (reference sequence). This CDR3 spans 13 amino acids. Trimming left V 1 base short and J 6 bases short, with 9 bases between.

The V gene is TRBV6-6, the J gene TRBJ2-2; 9 positions match TRBD1. CDR1 and CDR2 (germline): MNHNY, SVGAGI (reference sequence). The CDR3 extends over 14 amino acids. The V gene end was trimmed by 4 bases and the J gene end by 6 bases; junction bases not matched to a gene: 3. Here the CDR3 DNA reads TGTGCCAGCAGTTCCCGGGACAGGGCCGGGGAGCTGTTTTTT. Translating gives CASSSRDRAGELFF.

This clonotype has a count of ten or more. V is TRBV5-6 and J is TRBJ2-3; D may be TRBD2 (6 bases). CDR3 length: 12 residues. CDR1 is SGHDT and CDR2 is YYEEEE in the germline V gene. V shed 3 bases and J shed 8 bases, with 10 bases lying between them. CDR3 amino acids: CASSSSSVTQYF. The CDR3 DNA sequence: TGTGCCAGCAGCTCCTCTAGCGTTACGCAGTATTTT. The complete variable domain, with remaining parts taken from reference TRBV5-6 and TRBJ2-3, reads DAGVTQSPTHLIKTRGQQVTLRCSPKSGHDTVSWYQQALGQGPQFIFQYYEEEERQRGNFPDRFSGHQFPNYSSELNVNALLLGDSALYLCASSSSSVTQYFGPGTRLTVL.

This clonotype was picked up a small number of times. The chain uses TRBV20-1 and TRBJ1-5; 8 bases align to TRBD1. V gave up 6 bases and J gave up 7 bases; unmatched junction bases: 8. CDR1 and CDR2 from the germline V gene are DFQATT and SNEGSKA (reference sequence). This CDR3 contains 13 residues. DNA for the CDR3: TGCAGTGCACGGACAGGGAAGGACCAGCCCCAGCATTTT. Its protein is CSARTGKDQPQHF.